Below, 13 T cell receptor beta chains from the same sample are listed, as sequenced in a study of blood T cell repertoires in COVID-19. Profiling relied on immunoSEQ multiplex PCR, and the TCRdb table lists in-frame clones only, not all of them. The profile shows 35,000 to 55,000 clones, roughly 90% of them singletons. The material sequenced was peripheral blood. These receptors all come from a human donor in a cohort sampled during active COVID-19.

The V call is TRBV12-5, the J call TRBJ1-1; D might be TRBD1 (6 bases). The CDR3 loop spans 12 amino acids. The V gene's germline CDR1 is LGHNT and CDR2 FRNRAP. Trimming cost V 7 bases and J 11 bases, with 17 bases left between them. CDR3 in amino acids: CASVPTQGTAFF. For the CDR3, the DNA is TGTGCTAGTGTTCCCACACAGGGAACGGCTTTCTTT.

CDR3 sequence: CASSKAGMNTEAFF. DNA of the CDR3: TGTGCCAGCAGCAAGGCGGGGATGAACACTGAAGCTTTCTTT. The J gene is TRBJ1-1, the V gene TRBV7-3; unclear D gene. The CDR3 runs to 14 residues. The ends were cut back, 5 bases at V and 0 bases at J, with 10 bases in the middle. Germline V gives CDR1 SGHTA, CDR2 FQGTGA. The entire variable domain, with the rest obtained from reference TRBV7-3 and TRBJ1-1, is as follows: GAGVSQTPSNKVTEKGKYVELRCDPISGHTALYWYRQSLGQGPEFLIYFQGTGAADDSGLPNDRFFAVRPEGSVSTLKIQRTERGDSAVYLCASSKAGMNTEAFFGQGTRLTVV.

V and J are TRBV27 and TRBJ1-1; a weak D match, TRBD1 (5 bases). The CDR3 sequence is 14 residues long. Trimming cost V 4 bases and J 1 base, with 10 bases left between them. Germline-derived CDR1 and CDR2 are MNHEY and SMNVEV (reference sequence). This CDR3 is CASSSRGSNTEAFF. The DNA for the CDR3 is TGTGCCAGCAGTTCTCGGGGGTCGAACACTGAAGCTTTCTTT.

This chain connects TRBV4-3 to TRBJ2-1; 12 bases line up with TRBD2. The CDR3 is 19 residues long. Germline assignment: CDR1 LGHNA and CDR2 YSLEER. Trimming removed 2 bases from V and 0 bases from J; junction bases left unmatched: 8. CDR3 sequence: CASSQSWTSGASSYNEQFF. The CDR3 coding sequence is TGCGCCAGCAGCCAATCTTGGACTAGCGGGGCTAGCTCCTACAATGAGCAGTTCTTC.

The rearrangement joins TRBV18 to TRBJ2-5; a possible D gene is TRBD1 (5 bases). This CDR3 is built from 15 residues. CDR1 KGHSH and CDR2 LQKENI come from the germline V gene. V lost 0 bases to trimming and J lost 5 bases, with 13 bases between them. The CDR3: CASSPPAGHKETQYF. CDR3 DNA sequence: TGTGCCAGCTCACCACCGGCAGGACACAAGGAGACCCAGTACTTC.

This clone was seen a handful of times. The J gene is TRBJ1-2, the V gene TRBV6-2 or TRBV6-3, with D possibly being TRBD1 (5 bases). This CDR3 is built from 14 residues. V was clipped by 6 bases and J by 5 bases, with 16 bases between them. Per the germline V gene, CDR1 is MNHEY and CDR2 is SVGEGT. CDR3 loop: CASSSDGQGYGYTF. The DNA for the CDR3 is TGTGCCAGCAGCTCGGACGGACAAGGGTATGGCTACACCTTC.

This chain links TRBV27 with TRBJ1-2, with 10 bases lining up with TRBD1. Germline V lookup: CDR1 MNHEY, CDR2 SMNVEV (reference sequence). CDR3 length equals 16 residues. The junction had 4 bases not matched to a gene; V was cut back by 0 bases and J by 3 bases. This CDR3 is CASSLSGQGLYYGYTF. As DNA, the CDR3 is TGTGCCAGCAGTTTATCGGGACAGGGGCTCTACTATGGCTACACCTTC.

The chain carries TRBV4-1 and TRBJ2-3; possibly TRBD1 for D (5 bases). There are 16 residues in the CDR3. Germline assignment: CDR1 MGHRA and CDR2 YSYEKL. The V end was cut by 1 base, the J end by 2 bases, with 13 bases between. In DNA form, the CDR3 reads TGCGCCAGCAGCCAAGGAATAGGGGCCCACACAGATACGCAGTATTTT. It encodes CASSQGIGAHTDTQYF.

The chain recombines TRBV29-1 with TRBJ2-5; 7 bases are a match to TRBD1. This CDR3 is built from 14 residues. The ends lost 7 bases at V and 4 bases at J; junction bases unmatched: 12. CDR1 SQVTM and CDR2 ANQGSEA come from the germline V gene. CDR3 protein: CSAITTGRGETQYF. CDR3 nucleotide sequence: TGCAGCGCAATAACGACAGGGCGCGGAGAGACCCAGTACTTC.

This chain joins TRBV4-3 and TRBJ2-1, with D possibly matching TRBD2 (6 bases). Germline V lookup: CDR1 LGHNA, CDR2 YSLEER. The CDR3 contains 15 residues. V lost 0 bases, J lost 6 bases, and 12 bases lay in between. As DNA, the CDR3 is TGCGCCAGCAGCCAAGAGGCGAGCGGGTCCAATGAGCAGTTCTTC. As protein: CASSQEASGSNEQFF.

The rearrangement links TRBV5-1 to TRBJ2-3; D uncertain. The CDR3 has 15 amino acids. CDR1 and CDR2 (germline): SGHRS, YFSETQ. V dropped 3 bases and J dropped 0 bases, with 11 bases sitting between them. As DNA, the CDR3 is TGCGCCAGCAGCTCGTCAGGATTTAGCACAGATACGCAGTATTTT. This gives the protein CASSSSGFSTDTQYF.

The chain uses TRBV6-5 and TRBJ1-1, with a tentative D call TRBD1 (5 bases). The CDR3 is made up of 16 amino acids. V gave up 2 bases and J gave up 0 bases, with 13 bases separating them. Per the germline V gene, CDR1 is MNHEY and CDR2 is SVGAGI. This CDR3 reads CASSYGGGPLNTEAFF. In nucleotides, the CDR3 is TGTGCCAGCAGTTACGGGGGAGGGCCCCTGAACACTGAAGCTTTCTTT.

The chain combines TRBV2 with TRBJ1-5; perhaps TRBD1 as D (6 bases). Trimming took off 6 bases at V and 4 bases at J, with 16 bases between the two ends. The CDR3 length is 15 residues. The V gene's germline CDR1 is SNHLY and CDR2 FYNNEI. This CDR3 is CASSQVGAGNQPQHF. CDR3 nucleotides: TGTGCCAGCAGCCAAGTGGGGGCAGGAAATCAGCCCCAGCATTTT.